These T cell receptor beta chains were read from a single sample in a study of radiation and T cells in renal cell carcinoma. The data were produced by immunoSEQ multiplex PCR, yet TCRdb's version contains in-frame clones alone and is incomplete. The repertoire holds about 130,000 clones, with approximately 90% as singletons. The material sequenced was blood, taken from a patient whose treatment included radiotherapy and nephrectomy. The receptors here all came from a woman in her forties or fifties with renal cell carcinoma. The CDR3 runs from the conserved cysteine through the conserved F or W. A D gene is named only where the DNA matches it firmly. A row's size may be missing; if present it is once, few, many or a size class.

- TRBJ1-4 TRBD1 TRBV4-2 CASSQQTGGLGEKLFF TGTGCCAGCAGCCAACAGACAGGGGGGCTCGGTGAAAAACTGTTTTTT
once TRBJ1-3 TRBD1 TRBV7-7 CASSASGGGNTIYF TGTGCTAGCAGCGCCTCAGGGGGTGGAAACACCATATATTTT
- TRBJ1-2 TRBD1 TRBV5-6 CASSEGQGAVYGYTF TGTGCCAGCAGCGAAGGACAGGGGGCTGTCTATGGCTACACCTTC
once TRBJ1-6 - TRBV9 CASSVSPSTEYNSPLHF TGTGCCAGCAGCGTGTCCCCCAGTACAGAGTATAATTCACCCCTCCACTTT
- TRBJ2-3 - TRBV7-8 CASSLGLVGTDTQYF TGTGCCAGCAGCTTAGGGCTAGTAGGGACAGATACGCAGTATTTT
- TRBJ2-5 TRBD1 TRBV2 CASSEPTGNQETQYF TGTGCCAGCAGTGAACCGACAGGGAACCAAGAGACCCAGTACTTC
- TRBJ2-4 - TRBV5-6 CASSSSTSSQYF TGTGCCAGCAGCTCCTCGACCAGTTCTCAGTACTTC
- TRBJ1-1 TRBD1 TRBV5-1 CASSFGQEEAFF TGCGCCAGCAGCTTTGGACAGGAAGAAGCTTTCTTT
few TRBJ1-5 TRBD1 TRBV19 CASSNRDSYSNQPQHF TGTGCCAGTAGTAACCGGGACAGCTATAGCAATCAGCCCCAGCATTTT
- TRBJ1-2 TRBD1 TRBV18 CASSPGQDPNYGYTF TGTGCCAGCTCACCGGGACAGGATCCTAACTATGGCTACACCTTC
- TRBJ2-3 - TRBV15 CATSTGADTQYF TGTGCCACCAGCACGGGGGCAGATACGCAGTATTTT
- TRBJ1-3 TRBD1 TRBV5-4 CASSQDRPSGNTIYF TGTGCCAGCAGCCAGGACAGGCCCTCTGGAAACACCATATATTTT
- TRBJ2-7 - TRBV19 CASSPQVGSYEQYF TGTGCCAGTAGCCCACAGGTTGGCTCCTACGAGCAGTACTTC
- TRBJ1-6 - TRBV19 CASRDHDSPPLHF TGTGCCAGTAGGGACCACGATTCTCCACCCCTCCACTTT
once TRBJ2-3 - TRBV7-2 CASSADWRADTQYF TGTGCCAGCAGCGCGGACTGGAGGGCAGATACGCAGTATTTT
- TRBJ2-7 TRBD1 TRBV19 CASSITGQTYEQYF TGTGCCAGTAGTATCACGGGACAGACCTACGAGCAGTACTTC
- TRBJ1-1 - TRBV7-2 CASSLASGRGNTEAFF TGTGCCAGCAGCTTAGCTTCGGGGAGGGGGAACACTGAAGCTTTCTTT
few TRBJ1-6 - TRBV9 CASSVDNGNSPLHF TGTGCCAGCAGCGTAGATAACGGCAATTCACCCCTCCACTTT
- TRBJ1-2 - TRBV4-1 CASSQVGLNYGYTF TGCGCCAGCAGCCAAGTGGGTCTTAACTATGGCTACACCTTC
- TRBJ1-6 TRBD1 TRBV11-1 CASSSWDRSSYNSPLHF TGTGCCAGCAGCTCCTGGGACAGAAGCTCCTATAATTCACCCCTCCACTTT
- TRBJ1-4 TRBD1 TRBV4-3 CASSHAGTGLEKLFF TGCGCCAGCAGCCATGCCGGGACAGGGCTGGAAAAACTGTTTTTT
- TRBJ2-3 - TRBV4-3 CASSQERRDTQYF TGCGCCAGCAGCCAAGAACGCCGGGATACGCAGTATTTT
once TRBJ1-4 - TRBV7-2 CASSLEVAIATNEKLFF TGTGCCAGCAGCTTAGAGGTAGCCATAGCAACTAATGAAAAACTGTTTTTT
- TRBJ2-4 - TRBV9 CASSGGDVLAKNIQYF TGTGCCAGCAGCGGGGGGGACGTCCTCGCCAAAAACATTCAGTACTTC
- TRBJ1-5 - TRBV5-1 CASSLAQGSDQPQHF TGCGCCAGCAGCTTGGCCCAGGGGTCGGATCAGCCCCAGCATTTT
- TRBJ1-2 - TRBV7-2 CASSLLPYLGGYTF TGTGCCAGCAGCTTACTGCCCTATCTGGGTGGCTACACCTTC
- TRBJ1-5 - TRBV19 CASTTPGSNQPQHF TGTGCCAGTACCACCCCCGGTAGCAATCAGCCCCAGCATTTT
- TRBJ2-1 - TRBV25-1 CASSERSHNEQFF TGTGCCAGCAGTGAGAGAAGCCACAATGAGCAGTTCTTC
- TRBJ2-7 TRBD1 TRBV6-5 CASSTTGTYYEQYF TGTGCCAGCAGTACGACAGGGACCTACTACGAGCAGTACTTC
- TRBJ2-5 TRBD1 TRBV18 CASSPLQDRGGETQYF TGTGCCAGCTCACCCCTCCAGGACAGGGGAGGGGAGACCCAGTACTTC
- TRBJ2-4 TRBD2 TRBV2 CASRREVAKNIQYF TGTGCCAGCAGGCGGGAGGTCGCCAAAAACATTCAGTACTTC
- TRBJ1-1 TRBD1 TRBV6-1 CASSVSQGTAFTEAFF TGTGCCAGCAGTGTTTCCCAAGGGACAGCCTTTACTGAAGCTTTCTTT
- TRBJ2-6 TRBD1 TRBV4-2 CASSQDGQGASGANVLTF TGTGCCAGCAGCCAAGATGGGCAGGGGGCCTCTGGGGCCAACGTCCTGACTTTC
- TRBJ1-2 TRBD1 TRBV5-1 CASSLLGQGGYTF TGCGCCAGCAGCTTGTTGGGACAGGGTGGCTACACCTTC
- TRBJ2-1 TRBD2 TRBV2 CATTRGGPGNEQFF TGTGCCACCACTCGGGGGGGACCGGGCAATGAGCAGTTCTTC
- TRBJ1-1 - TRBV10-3 CAISEGGVNTEAFF TGTGCCATCAGTGAGGGAGGGGTTAACACTGAAGCTTTCTTT
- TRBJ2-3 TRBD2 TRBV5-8 CASSRGLAGASTDTQYF TGTGCCAGCAGCCGAGGACTAGCGGGGGCCAGCACAGATACGCAGTATTTT
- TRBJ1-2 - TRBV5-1 CASSLEGGRYGYTF TGCGCCAGCAGCTTGGAGGGGGGAAGGTATGGCTACACCTTC
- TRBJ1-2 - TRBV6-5 CASSSQGRGYTF TGTGCCAGCAGTTCCCAAGGCCGTGGCTACACCTTC
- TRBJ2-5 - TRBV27 CASSVDPVQTQYF TGTGCCAGCAGTGTTGACCCCGTACAGACCCAGTACTTC
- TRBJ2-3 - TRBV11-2 CASSLWASTDTQYF TGTGCCAGCAGCTTATGGGCTAGCACAGATACGCAGTATTTT
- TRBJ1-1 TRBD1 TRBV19 CASGNRDRGTEAFF TGTGCCAGTGGAAACCGGGACAGGGGAACTGAAGCTTTCTTT
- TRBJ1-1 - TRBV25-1 CASSVTGGASEAFF TGTGCCAGCAGTGTGACGGGGGGCGCTTCTGAAGCTTTCTTT
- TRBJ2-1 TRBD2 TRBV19 CASSSTSGGYNEQFF TGTGCCAGTAGTTCGACTAGCGGAGGATACAATGAGCAGTTCTTC
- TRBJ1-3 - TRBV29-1 CSVASGNTIYF TGCAGCGTTGCCTCTGGAAACACCATATATTTT
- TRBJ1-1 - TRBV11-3 CASSSVGVNTEAFF TGTGCCAGCAGCAGCGTTGGAGTGAACACTGAAGCTTTCTTT
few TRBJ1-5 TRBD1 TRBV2 CASREQGWLQPQHF TGTGCCAGCAGGGAACAGGGGTGGTTGCAGCCCCAGCATTTT
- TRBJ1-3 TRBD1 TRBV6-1 CASSAGTAHSGNTIYF TGTGCCAGCAGTGCCGGGACAGCCCACTCTGGAAACACCATATATTTT
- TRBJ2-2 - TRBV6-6 CASRRDKGTGELFF TGTGCCAGCAGACGCGACAAGGGCACCGGGGAGCTGTTTTTT
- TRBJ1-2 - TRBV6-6 CASVDSAYGYTF TGTGCCAGCGTTGATAGTGCCTATGGCTACACCTTC
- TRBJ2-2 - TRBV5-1 CASSLQGFEELFF TGCGCCAGCAGCTTGCAGGGATTTGAGGAGCTGTTTTTT
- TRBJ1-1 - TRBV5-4 CASSPWTVNTEAFF TGTGCCAGCAGCCCTTGGACAGTAAACACTGAAGCTTTCTTT
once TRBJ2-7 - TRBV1 CTSSLHQTDRFYEQYF TGCACCAGCAGCCTGCACCAAACCGACAGATTCTACGAGCAGTACTTC
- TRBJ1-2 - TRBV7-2 CASSLGSRGQGYGYTF TGTGCCAGCAGCTTAGGGAGTCGGGGTCAGGGCTATGGCTACACCTTC
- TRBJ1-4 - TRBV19 CASSPRTATNEKLFF TGTGCCAGTAGTCCCAGGACAGCAACTAATGAAAAACTGTTTTTT
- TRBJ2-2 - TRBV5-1 CASSLTASPTGELFF TGCGCCAGCAGCTTGACAGCTTCACCTACCGGGGAGCTGTTTTTT
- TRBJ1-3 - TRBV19 CASKGDTINSGNTIYF TGTGCCAGTAAGGGGGACACCATTAACTCTGGAAACACCATATATTTT
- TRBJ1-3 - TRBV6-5 CASSYSKPGTGNTIYF TGTGCCAGCAGTTACTCGAAACCAGGGACTGGAAACACCATATATTTT
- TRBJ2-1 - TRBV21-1 CATLDPLAGGPWSYNEQFF TGTGCCACCTTGGACCCCCTGGCGGGGGGGCCTTGGTCCTACAATGAGCAGTTCTTC